This T cell receptor beta chain was sequenced in a study of spatial heterogeneity in lung cancer. Study summary: In the raw reads, each unique TCR and UMI combination was present more than ten times on average. Study-wide results and caveats: At resection, ubiquitous expanded tumor TCRs appeared in blood more than at follow-up.

This clonotype occurred many times. The antigen is not known. Time point denoted: sample taken at primary tumor resection. No cells were sorted before sequencing. The whole RNA sequenced was extracted from tumor, nontumor lung or frozen PBMC. There were 72 donors, all of them untreated patients with early-stage non-small cell lung cancer. V lost 3 bases, J lost 1 base, and 9 bases lay in between. The CDR3 length is 14 residues. Germline V gene data show CDR1 as SGHTA and CDR2 as FQGNSA. TCRdb processed the 5' RACE reads anew with MiXCR; each CDR3 protein has one entry. In the table there are 19,000 or so distinct CDR3 sequences, 20% to 25% of which are singletons.

The source material was PBMCs, sampled at surgery. The rearrangement links TRBV7-2 to TRBJ1-1; weak D call: TRBD1 (6 bases). This clonotype was sampled from a female donor with early-stage non-small cell lung cancer. DNA for the CDR3: TGTGCCAGCAGCTTCCTCAGGGGGAACACTGAAGCTTTCTTT. Translating gives CASSFLRGNTEAFF.